Reported below is one T cell receptor beta chain. Antigen specificity is unknown. The sample is drawn from a study of T cells expressing NK-cell markers. In the study overall: Seven donors tested HCMV-seropositive and one tested seronegative among the eight sequenced. Study-level findings and limits: There were several donors in whom these clonotypes also led the CD3+CD56-NKG2C+ fraction.

From germline, CDR1 is LGHNA and CDR2 YNFKEQ. The CDR3 loop spans 18 amino acids. Production of TCR beta cDNA relied on 5'RACE template switching with UMIs. TCRdb re-called the 5' RACE reads and shows each CDR3 protein once, DNA omitted. This listing includes 150,000 or so distinct CDR3 sequences. The chain is built from TRBV4-2 and TRBJ2-2; with no DNA, the TCRdb D assignment of TRBD2 cannot be verified. Sample: blood T cells: a sorted CD56 or NKG2C T cell subset, CD4+ or CD8+ T cells, or bulk PBMC T cells (not recorded which). This TCR was recovered from a woman in her fifties or sixties in good health. CDR3 loop: CASSQGLASGRLTGELFF.